The sequence of this T cell receptor beta chain was determined in a study of T-cell reconstitution after alpha-beta-depleted transplantation in children. Study-wide results and caveats: Several hundred expanded graft clones reportedly were the source of alpha-beta T cells about two months after transplant. A year post-transplant, T-cell counts and diversity derived mostly from newly produced T cells. Surviving recipient T cells and thymic progenitors accounted for the high day-60 TCRbeta diversity observed in some patients.

The length of the CDR3 is 11 residues. V shed 4 bases and J 16 bases; nucleotides not matched to a gene: 7. CDR1 and CDR2 from the germline V gene are LGHDT and YNNKEL (reference sequence). TCRbeta library preparation incorporated unique molecular identifiers. TCRdb reprocessed the PCR reads via MiXCR and lists one record per CDR3 protein. The profile shows 530,000 or so distinct CDR3 sequences, 25% to 30% of them singletons. Details on this clonotype: Its target is unknown.

The TCR was taken from a boy under two years old with Wiskott-Aldrich syndrome, due to receive a stem cell transplant. The chain employs TRBV3-1 and TRBJ2-1, with TRBD2 matching 7 bases. The sample in question was PBMCs, obtained before TCRalphabeta/CD19-depleted stem cell transplant. The CDR3 DNA is TGTGCCAGCAGCCGGGCGGGAGATCGATTCTTC. It encodes CASSRAGDRFF.